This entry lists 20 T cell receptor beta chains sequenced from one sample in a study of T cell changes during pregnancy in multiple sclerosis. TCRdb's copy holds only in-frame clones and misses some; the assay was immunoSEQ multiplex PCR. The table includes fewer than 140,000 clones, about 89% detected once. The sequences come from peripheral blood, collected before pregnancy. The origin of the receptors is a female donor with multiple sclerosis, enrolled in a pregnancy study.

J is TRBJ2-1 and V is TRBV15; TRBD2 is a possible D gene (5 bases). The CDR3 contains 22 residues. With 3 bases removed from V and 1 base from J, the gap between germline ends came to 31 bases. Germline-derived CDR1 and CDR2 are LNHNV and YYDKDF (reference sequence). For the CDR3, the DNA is TGTGCCACCAGCAGGGGATTGCCCGGTTTAGGAAATCGGGAATCATCCTACAATGAGCAGTTCTTC. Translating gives CATSRGLPGLGNRESSYNEQFF.

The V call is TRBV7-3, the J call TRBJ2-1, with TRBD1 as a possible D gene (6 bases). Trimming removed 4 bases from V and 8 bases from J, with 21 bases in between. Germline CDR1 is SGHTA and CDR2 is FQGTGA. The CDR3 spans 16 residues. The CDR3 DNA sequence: TGTGCCAGCAGCTACCAGGGGACCACAACGGTTGATGAGCAGTTCTTC. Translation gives CASSYQGTTTVDEQFF.

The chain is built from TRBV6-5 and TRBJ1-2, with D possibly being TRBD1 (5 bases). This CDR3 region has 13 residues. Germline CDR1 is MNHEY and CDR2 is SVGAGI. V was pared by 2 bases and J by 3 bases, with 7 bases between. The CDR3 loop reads CASSYGADYGYTF. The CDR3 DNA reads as TGTGCCAGCAGTTACGGGGCCGACTATGGCTACACCTTC.

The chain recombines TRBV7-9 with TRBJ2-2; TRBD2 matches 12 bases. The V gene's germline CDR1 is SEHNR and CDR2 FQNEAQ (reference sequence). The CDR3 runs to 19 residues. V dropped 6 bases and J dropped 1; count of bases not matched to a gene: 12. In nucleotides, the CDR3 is TGTGCCAGCAGGGGTTCCGGGACTAGCGGGTACTTGAACACCGGGGAGCTGTTTTTT. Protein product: CASRGSGTSGYLNTGELFF.

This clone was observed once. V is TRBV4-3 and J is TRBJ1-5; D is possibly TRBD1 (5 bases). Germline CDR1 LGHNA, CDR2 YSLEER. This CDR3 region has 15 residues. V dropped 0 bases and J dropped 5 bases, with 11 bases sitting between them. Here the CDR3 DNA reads TGCGCCAGCAGCCAAGAGACTCAGGGCTATCAGCCCCAGCATTTT. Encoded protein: CASSQETQGYQPQHF.

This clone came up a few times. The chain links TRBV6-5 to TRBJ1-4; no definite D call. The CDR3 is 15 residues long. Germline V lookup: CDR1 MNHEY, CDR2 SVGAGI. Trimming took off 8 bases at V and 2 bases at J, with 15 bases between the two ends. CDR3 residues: CASSGSFGTNEKLFF. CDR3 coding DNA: TGTGCCAGCTCTGGTTCTTTCGGGACTAATGAAAAACTGTTTTTT.

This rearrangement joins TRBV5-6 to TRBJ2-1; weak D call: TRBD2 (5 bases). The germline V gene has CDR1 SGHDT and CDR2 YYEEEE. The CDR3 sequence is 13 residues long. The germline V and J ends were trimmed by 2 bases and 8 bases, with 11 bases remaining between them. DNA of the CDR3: TGTGCCAGCAGCTTCCCGGGAAGGTATGAGCAGTTCTTC. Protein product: CASSFPGRYEQFF. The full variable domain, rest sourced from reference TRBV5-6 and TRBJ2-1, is DAGVTQSPTHLIKTRGQQVTLRCSPKSGHDTVSWYQQALGQGPQFIFQYYEEEERQRGNFPDRFSGHQFPNYSSELNVNALLLGDSALYLCASSFPGRYEQFFGPGTRLTVL.

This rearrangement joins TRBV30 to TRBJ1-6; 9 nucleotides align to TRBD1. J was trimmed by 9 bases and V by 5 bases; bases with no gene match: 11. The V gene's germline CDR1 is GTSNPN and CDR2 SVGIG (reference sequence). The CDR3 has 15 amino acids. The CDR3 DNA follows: TGTGCCTGGGGTATCCGGGACAGGGACACTTCACCCCTCCACTTT. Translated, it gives CAWGIRDRDTSPLHF.

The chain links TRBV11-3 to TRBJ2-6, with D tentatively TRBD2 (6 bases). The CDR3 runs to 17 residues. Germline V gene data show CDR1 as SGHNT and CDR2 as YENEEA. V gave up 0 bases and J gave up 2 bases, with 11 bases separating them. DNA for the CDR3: TGTGCCAGCAGCTTAGACTCGAGGAGGGCTGGGGCCAACGTCCTGACTTTC. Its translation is CASSLDSRRAGANVLTF.

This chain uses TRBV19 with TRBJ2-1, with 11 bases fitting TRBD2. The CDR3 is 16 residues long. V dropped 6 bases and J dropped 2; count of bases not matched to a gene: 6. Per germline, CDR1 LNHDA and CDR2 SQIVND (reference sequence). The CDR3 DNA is TGTGCCAGTAGGTCCCTAGCGGGGGGCCCCTACAATGAGCAGTTCTTC. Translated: CASRSLAGGPYNEQFF.

The CDR3, as DNA: TGTGCCAGCAGCTTAGACGCGGACACCATATATTTT. Protein sequence: CASSLDADTIYF. The chain employs TRBV7-9 and TRBJ1-3; D gene unclear. The CDR3 is made up of 12 amino acids. V was trimmed by 1 base and J by 8 bases, leaving 6 bases between them. CDR1 is SEHNR, CDR2 FQNEAQ, per germline (reference sequence).

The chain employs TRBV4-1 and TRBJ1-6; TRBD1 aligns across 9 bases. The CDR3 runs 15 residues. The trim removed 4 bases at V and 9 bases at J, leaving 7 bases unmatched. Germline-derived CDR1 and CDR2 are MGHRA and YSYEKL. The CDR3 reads CASSPLGTGSSPLHF. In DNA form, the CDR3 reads TGCGCCAGCAGCCCTCTGGGGACAGGGAGTTCACCCCTCCACTTT.

Written as DNA, the CDR3 is TGCGCCAGCAGCTCATCGGGCAGGGCCCTCTACGAGCAGTACTTC. This codes for CASSSSGRALYEQYF. The chain uses TRBV5-1 and TRBJ2-7; perhaps TRBD1 as D (5 bases). V was shortened by 3 bases and J by 3 bases, with 16 bases between the two germline ends. Germline lookup yields CDR1 SGHRS and CDR2 YFSETQ. This CDR3 contains 15 residues. The full variable domain, rest sourced from reference TRBV5-1 and TRBJ2-7, is KAGVTQTPRYLIKTRGQQVTLSCSPISGHRSVSWYQQTPGQGLQFLFEYFSETQRNKGNFPGRFSGRQFSNSRSEMNVSTLELGDSALYLCASSSSGRALYEQYFGPGTRLTVT.

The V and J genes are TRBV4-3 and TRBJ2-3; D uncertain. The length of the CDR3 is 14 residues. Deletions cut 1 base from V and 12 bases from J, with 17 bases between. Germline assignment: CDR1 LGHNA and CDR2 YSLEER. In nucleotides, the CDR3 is TGCGCCAGCAGCCAAGTCCTCGGAGAAAGCTATCAGTATTTT. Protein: CASSQVLGESYQYF.

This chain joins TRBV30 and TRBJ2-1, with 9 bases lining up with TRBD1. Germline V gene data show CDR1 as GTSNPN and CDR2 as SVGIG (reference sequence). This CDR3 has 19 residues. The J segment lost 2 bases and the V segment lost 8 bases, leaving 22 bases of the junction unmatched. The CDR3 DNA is TGTGCCCGGGATTCGCCGGGACAGGGTCCCGCCAAACCCTACAATGAGCAGTTCTTC. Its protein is CARDSPGQGPAKPYNEQFF.

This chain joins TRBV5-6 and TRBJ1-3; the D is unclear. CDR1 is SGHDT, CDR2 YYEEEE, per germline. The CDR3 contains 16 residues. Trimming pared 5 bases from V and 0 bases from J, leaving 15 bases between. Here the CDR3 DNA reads TGTGCCAGCAGGCGGAAGCAGCCCTACTCTGGAAACACCATATATTTT. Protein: CASRRKQPYSGNTIYF.

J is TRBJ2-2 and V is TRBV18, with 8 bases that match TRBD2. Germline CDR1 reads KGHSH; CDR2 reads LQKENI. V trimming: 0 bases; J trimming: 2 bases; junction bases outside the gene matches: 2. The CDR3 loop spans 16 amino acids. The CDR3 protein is CASSPPGTSNTGELFF. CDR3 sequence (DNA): TGTGCCAGCTCACCACCCGGGACTAGTAACACCGGGGAGCTGTTTTTT. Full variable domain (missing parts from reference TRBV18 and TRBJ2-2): NAGVMQNPRHLVRRRGQEARLRCSPMKGHSHVYWYRQLPEEGLKFMVYLQKENIIDESGMPKERFSAEFPKEGPSILRIQQVVRGDSAAYFCASSPPGTSNTGELFFGEGSRLTVL.

The DNA of the CDR3 is TGTGCCATCAGTGAAGGGCAGGGGGACACTGAAGCTTTCTTT. Encoded protein: CAISEGQGDTEAFF. This rearrangement joins TRBV10-3 to TRBJ1-1; 7 nucleotides agree with TRBD1. Trimming at V came to 3 bases and at J to 3 bases, leaving 4 bases not matched to a gene. The CDR3 has 14 amino acids. The germline V gene encodes CDR1 ENHRY and CDR2 SYGVKD.

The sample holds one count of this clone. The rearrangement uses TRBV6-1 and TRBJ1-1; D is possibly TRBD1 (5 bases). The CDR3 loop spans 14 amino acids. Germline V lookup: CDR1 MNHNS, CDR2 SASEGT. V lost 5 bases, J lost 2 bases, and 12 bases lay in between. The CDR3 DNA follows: TGTGCCAGCAGTCCCCACGGGGGAAACACTGAAGCTTTCTTT. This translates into CASSPHGGNTEAFF.

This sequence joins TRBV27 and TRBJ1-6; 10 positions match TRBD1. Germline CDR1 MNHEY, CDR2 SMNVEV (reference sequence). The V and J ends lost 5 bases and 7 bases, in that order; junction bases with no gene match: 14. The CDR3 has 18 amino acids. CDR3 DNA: TGTGCCAGCAGTCGCGCGGGACAGGGGACTGGCCGGAATTCACCCCTCCACTTT. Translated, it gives CASSRAGQGTGRNSPLHF.